This T cell receptor beta chain is drawn from a study of blood T cell repertoires in COVID-19. As for the study in general: Collection of acute and convalescent COVID-19 samples took place in the United States, Italy and Spain.

CDR3 size: 15 residues. Between the trimmed V and J ends, which lost 0 bases and 8 bases, there was a span of 13 bases. Germline assignment: CDR1 MNHEY and CDR2 SVGAGI. Original data processing: How many nucleated cells were present was estimated from reference gene primer amplification. The method was immunoSEQ multiplex PCR; TCRdb's version includes in-frame clones alone and lacks a portion of them. Clone size and V and J calls were adopted from that table, with D and trimming inferred from the DNA. The sample records 150,000 or so clones, about 80% being singletons. Each participant's cohort was designated according to participant-reported clinical history. Two negative PCRs, clearance, or symptom resolution were required of recovered Cohort 3 donors.

The sequenced material came from PBMCs or T cells enriched from blood (not recorded which). This sequence joins TRBV6-5 and TRBJ1-4, with D possibly matching TRBD1 (5 bases). The TCR was taken from a woman in her forties or fifties who had recovered from COVID-19. Here the CDR3 reads CASSYSGQLGEKLFF. The CDR3 DNA reads TGTGCCAGCAGTTACTCGGGGCAACTGGGGGAAAAACTGTTTTTT.